Detailed here is one T cell receptor (beta chain). As yet, its antigen is unknown. The protocol was immunoSEQ multiplex PCR, while the TCRdb copy is restricted to in-frame clones and leaves out a portion. The sample consists of approximately 17,000 clones, roughly 90% of them appearing once. The record originates from a study of T cell clonotyping in hematopoietic cell transplantation. Study-wide results and caveats: Higher Inverse Simpson Index values in graft donor and pretransplant recipient predicted broader posttransplant TCR diversity.

V gave up 10 bases and J gave up 5 bases; unmatched junction bases: 8. The length of the CDR3 is 12 residues. CDR1 and CDR2 (germline): MGHDK, SYGVNS. The genes are TRBV25-1 and TRBJ2-7, with 7 bases that match TRBD2. The source is a man aged 45-60 years in good health. Some clones in this sample may be carry-over from other donors' samples. The sequenced sample was peripheral blood mononuclear cells. The CDR3 DNA sequence: TGTGCCACCGGACTAGGGTTTAACGAGCAGTACTTC. Translating it yields CATGLGFNEQYF.